This T cell receptor (beta chain) appears in the sequencing data of a study of T cell responses to AZD1222 COVID-19 vaccine. CDR1 SEHNR and CDR2 FQNEAQ come from the germline V gene (reference sequence). Trimming shortened V by 8 bases and J by 7 bases, and 21 bases separated the two germline ends. This CDR3 spans 15 amino acids. Clones were read by immunoSEQ multiplex PCR, and TCRdb kept only the in-frame ones, dropping some. The sample has 250,000 or so clones, roughly 93% seen once. This clone was counted only a few times. The sample here was peripheral blood, taken on day 0 of AZD1222 vaccination. The V call is TRBV7-9, the J call TRBJ2-1, with D possibly matching TRBD1 (5 bases). This receptor was identified in an adult in good health. The CDR3 here is CASAIKGSPGNEQFF. For the CDR3, the DNA is TGTGCCAGCGCCATAAAGGGGTCCCCCGGAAATGAGCAGTTCTTC.